These T cell receptor beta chains were read from a single sample in a study of human thymus T cells. The table came from immunoSEQ multiplex PCR; TCRdb's copy has only in-frame clones and leaves some out. The sample yields about 46,000 clones, roughly 94% seen once. Material: blood. All receptors derive from a girl in the first two years of life with a congenital heart defect but otherwise immunologically healthy. CDR3s include the opening cysteine and the closing phenylalanine or tryptophan. Each record gives: clone size, J gene, D gene, V gene, CDR3 protein, CDR3 DNA. D genes are given only for firm matches. Not all rows give a size; the values are once, few, many and, for expanded clones, a class.

clone size: .
J gene: TRBJ2-7
D gene: TRBD2
V gene: TRBV28
CDR3 protein: CASSPIPTSGRAMYEQYF
CDR3 DNA: TGTGCCAGCAGTCCAATCCCTACTAGCGGGAGGGCCATGTACGAGCAGTACTTC

clone size: .
J gene: TRBJ2-2
D gene: .
V gene: TRBV7-6
CDR3 protein: CASSLGEWLHTGELFF
CDR3 DNA: TGTGCCAGCAGCTTAGGCGAGTGGCTACACACCGGGGAGCTGTTTTTT

clone size: .
J gene: TRBJ2-5
D gene: .
V gene: TRBV11-2
CDR3 protein: CASSRRGETQYF
CDR3 DNA: TGTGCCAGCAGCCGCAGGGGAGAGACCCAGTACTTC

clone size: .
J gene: TRBJ1-4
D gene: .
V gene: TRBV4-1
CDR3 protein: CASSFPVEKLFF
CDR3 DNA: TGCGCCAGCAGCTTCCCGGTTGAAAAACTGTTTTTT

clone size: .
J gene: TRBJ2-1
D gene: TRBD2
V gene: TRBV19
CDR3 protein: CASSLGLAGYYNEQFF
CDR3 DNA: TGTGCCAGTAGTTTGGGATTAGCGGGATACTACAATGAGCAGTTCTTC

clone size: .
J gene: TRBJ2-7
D gene: .
V gene: TRBV30
CDR3 protein: CAWDRSREQYF
CDR3 DNA: TGTGCCTGGGATAGGTCTCGCGAGCAGTACTTC

clone size: .
J gene: TRBJ2-1
D gene: .
V gene: TRBV10-3
CDR3 protein: CAISETGTMGFF
CDR3 DNA: TGTGCCATCAGTGAGACAGGGACCATGGGGTTCTTC

clone size: .
J gene: TRBJ2-1
D gene: .
V gene: TRBV21-1
CDR3 protein: CASSKPGDSGQKDDEQFF
CDR3 DNA: TGTGCCAGCAGCAAACCCGGGGATAGCGGACAAAAGGACGATGAGCAGTTCTTC

clone size: .
J gene: TRBJ2-2
D gene: .
V gene: TRBV19
CDR3 protein: CASSIPGAGELFF
CDR3 DNA: TGTGCCAGTAGTATACCAGGGGCCGGGGAGCTGTTTTTT

clone size: .
J gene: TRBJ2-7
D gene: TRBD2
V gene: TRBV7-6
CDR3 protein: CASSFVRESTYEQYF
CDR3 DNA: TGTGCCAGCAGCTTCGTGCGGGAGTCCACCTACGAGCAGTACTTC

clone size: .
J gene: TRBJ1-3
D gene: .
V gene: TRBV19
CDR3 protein: CASKGNTIYF
CDR3 DNA: TGTGCCAGTAAGGGAAACACCATATATTTT

clone size: .
J gene: TRBJ2-5
D gene: .
V gene: TRBV28
CDR3 protein: CASSPPAGTWTQYF
CDR3 DNA: TGTGCCAGCAGCCCGCCTGCCGGGACATGGACCCAGTACTTC

clone size: .
J gene: TRBJ2-5
D gene: .
V gene: TRBV28
CDR3 protein: CASSVISETQYF
CDR3 DNA: TGTGCCAGCAGTGTCATTTCGGAGACCCAGTACTTC

clone size: .
J gene: TRBJ2-7
D gene: TRBD2
V gene: TRBV7-2
CDR3 protein: CASSPRGGRLAAYEQYF
CDR3 DNA: TGTGCCAGCAGCCCTCGGGGGGGGCGGTTGGCGGCCTACGAGCAGTACTTC

clone size: .
J gene: TRBJ2-7
D gene: .
V gene: TRBV11-2
CDR3 protein: CASSLGVGGTYEQYF
CDR3 DNA: TGTGCCAGCAGCTTAGGGGTGGGGGGTACCTACGAGCAGTACTTC

clone size: .
J gene: TRBJ2-6
D gene: .
V gene: TRBV18
CDR3 protein: CASSPLSGANVLTF
CDR3 DNA: TGTGCCAGCTCACCACTCTCTGGGGCCAACGTCCTGACTTTC

clone size: .
J gene: TRBJ2-1
D gene: .
V gene: TRBV7-9
CDR3 protein: CASSLVAVTRQEQFF
CDR3 DNA: TGTGCCAGCAGCTTAGTGGCGGTGACCCGACAGGAGCAGTTCTTC

clone size: .
J gene: TRBJ2-7
D gene: TRBD1
V gene: TRBV29-1
CDR3 protein: CSKQGAQRFYEQYF
CDR3 DNA: TGCAGTAAACAGGGGGCCCAACGATTCTACGAGCAGTACTTC

clone size: .
J gene: TRBJ2-7
D gene: .
V gene: TRBV5-1
CDR3 protein: CASSPPSTYEQYF
CDR3 DNA: TGCGCCAGCAGCCCCCCCTCTACCTACGAGCAGTACTTC

clone size: .
J gene: TRBJ2-5
D gene: .
V gene: TRBV5-1
CDR3 protein: CASSLAETQYF
CDR3 DNA: TGCGCCAGCAGCTTGGCGGAGACCCAGTACTTC

clone size: .
J gene: TRBJ2-3
D gene: TRBD2
V gene: TRBV4-1
CDR3 protein: CASSPSGSRTDTQYF
CDR3 DNA: TGCGCCAGCAGCCCTAGCGGGAGTAGGACAGATACGCAGTATTTT

clone size: once
J gene: TRBJ1-4
D gene: TRBD1
V gene: TRBV11-2
CDR3 protein: CASSTRTGTNEKLFF
CDR3 DNA: TGTGCCAGCAGCACTCGGACAGGGACTAATGAAAAACTGTTTTTT

clone size: .
J gene: TRBJ2-3
D gene: .
V gene: TRBV9
CDR3 protein: CASSFARVDTDTQYF
CDR3 DNA: TGTGCCAGCAGCTTTGCGCGGGTGGACACAGATACGCAGTATTTT

clone size: .
J gene: TRBJ2-7
D gene: .
V gene: TRBV29-1
CDR3 protein: CSVLILSTYEQYF
CDR3 DNA: TGCAGCGTTTTAATCCTCAGCACCTACGAGCAGTACTTC

clone size: .
J gene: TRBJ2-1
D gene: .
V gene: TRBV6-1
CDR3 protein: CASSGGSSYNEQFF
CDR3 DNA: TGTGCCAGCAGTGGGGGCAGCTCCTACAATGAGCAGTTCTTC

clone size: .
J gene: TRBJ2-6
D gene: TRBD1
V gene: TRBV2
CDR3 protein: CASSPDRGRGANVLTF
CDR3 DNA: TGTGCCAGCAGTCCCGACAGGGGTCGTGGGGCCAACGTCCTGACTTTC

clone size: .
J gene: TRBJ2-1
D gene: .
V gene: TRBV4-1
CDR3 protein: CASSQASSYNEQFF
CDR3 DNA: TGCGCCAGCAGCCAAGCCTCCTCCTACAATGAGCAGTTCTTC

clone size: .
J gene: TRBJ1-1
D gene: .
V gene: TRBV6-4
CDR3 protein: CATPPEAFF
CDR3 DNA: TGTGCCACTCCACCTGAAGCTTTCTTT

clone size: .
J gene: TRBJ2-1
D gene: .
V gene: TRBV20-1
CDR3 protein: CSAARSNEQFF
CDR3 DNA: TGCAGTGCTGCTCGATCCAATGAGCAGTTCTTC

clone size: .
J gene: TRBJ2-7
D gene: TRBD2
V gene: TRBV7-2
CDR3 protein: CASSLGAGVPGEQYF
CDR3 DNA: TGTGCCAGCAGCTTAGGGGCGGGAGTTCCCGGCGAGCAGTACTTC

clone size: .
J gene: TRBJ2-5
D gene: TRBD2
V gene: TRBV12-5
CDR3 protein: CASGLWLAGGPGETQYF
CDR3 DNA: TGTGCTAGTGGTTTGTGGCTAGCGGGAGGTCCAGGAGAGACCCAGTACTTC

clone size: .
J gene: TRBJ1-1
D gene: .
V gene: TRBV2
CDR3 protein: CASIGRVSGNTEAFF
CDR3 DNA: TGTGCCAGCATAGGCAGGGTGAGCGGGAACACTGAAGCTTTCTTT

clone size: .
J gene: TRBJ1-2
D gene: .
V gene: TRBV2
CDR3 protein: CASSQGRPGYTF
CDR3 DNA: TGTGCCAGCAGCCAGGGCCGGCCTGGCTACACCTTC

clone size: .
J gene: TRBJ2-1
D gene: .
V gene: TRBV11-2
CDR3 protein: CASSLLLPWGNEQFF
CDR3 DNA: TGTGCCAGCAGCTTACTACTACCCTGGGGGAATGAGCAGTTCTTC

clone size: .
J gene: TRBJ1-2
D gene: .
V gene: TRBV5-1
CDR3 protein: CASSSSGQNYGYTF
CDR3 DNA: TGCGCCAGCAGCTCCTCGGGCCAAAACTATGGCTACACCTTC

clone size: .
J gene: TRBJ1-2
D gene: TRBD1
V gene: TRBV19
CDR3 protein: CASSLRDRTYGYTF
CDR3 DNA: TGTGCCAGTAGTCTCCGGGACAGAACATATGGCTACACCTTC

clone size: .
J gene: TRBJ2-3
D gene: TRBD1
V gene: TRBV5-1
CDR3 protein: CASSRDRGPTDTQYF
CDR3 DNA: TGCGCCAGCAGCAGGGACAGGGGCCCCACAGATACGCAGTATTTT

clone size: .
J gene: TRBJ1-3
D gene: .
V gene: TRBV28
CDR3 protein: CASRHRTVLGNTIYF
CDR3 DNA: TGTGCCAGCAGGCACAGGACAGTTCTGGGAAACACCATATATTTT

clone size: .
J gene: TRBJ2-5
D gene: .
V gene: TRBV4-1
CDR3 protein: CASSQDGGRETQYF
CDR3 DNA: TGCGCCAGCAGCCAAGATGGGGGCCGAGAGACCCAGTACTTC

clone size: .
J gene: TRBJ1-2
D gene: .
V gene: TRBV7-2
CDR3 protein: CASSLTPPGATVYGYTF
CDR3 DNA: TGTGCCAGCAGCTTAACCCCCCCAGGGGCGACCGTCTATGGCTACACCTTC

clone size: once
J gene: TRBJ2-3
D gene: TRBD1
V gene: TRBV7-9
CDR3 protein: CASSRPTDRGHTDTQYF
CDR3 DNA: TGTGCCAGCAGCCGCCCTACCGACAGGGGGCACACAGATACGCAGTATTTT

clone size: .
J gene: TRBJ2-3
D gene: TRBD1
V gene: TRBV5-1
CDR3 protein: CASSRDRVDTQYF
CDR3 DNA: TGCGCCAGCAGCCGCGACAGGGTTGATACGCAGTATTTT

clone size: .
J gene: TRBJ2-7
D gene: .
V gene: TRBV4-2
CDR3 protein: CASSQDSSSWTYEQYF
CDR3 DNA: TGTGCCAGCAGCCAAGATTCTTCTTCCTGGACCTACGAGCAGTACTTC

clone size: .
J gene: TRBJ2-5
D gene: .
V gene: TRBV9
CDR3 protein: CASSVDPAETQYF
CDR3 DNA: TGTGCCAGCAGCGTAGACCCAGCCGAGACCCAGTACTTC

clone size: .
J gene: TRBJ2-7
D gene: .
V gene: TRBV7-9
CDR3 protein: CASSSTVYEQYF
CDR3 DNA: TGTGCCAGCAGCTCGACAGTTTACGAGCAGTACTTC

clone size: .
J gene: TRBJ2-1
D gene: TRBD2
V gene: TRBV5-1
CDR3 protein: CASREGLTNEQFF
CDR3 DNA: TGCGCCAGCCGGGAGGGCCTCACCAATGAGCAGTTCTTC

clone size: .
J gene: TRBJ2-3
D gene: .
V gene: TRBV6-5
CDR3 protein: CASSSRRDTQYF
CDR3 DNA: TGTGCCAGCAGTTCCCGGCGGGATACGCAGTATTTT

clone size: .
J gene: TRBJ2-3
D gene: TRBD2
V gene: TRBV19
CDR3 protein: CASSIRTLGTSGRGSTDTQYF
CDR3 DNA: TGTGCCAGTAGTATAAGGACGTTGGGGACTAGCGGGAGGGGAAGCACAGATACGCAGTATTTT

clone size: .
J gene: TRBJ2-7
D gene: .
V gene: TRBV5-1
CDR3 protein: CASRGTSLHEQYF
CDR3 DNA: TGCGCCAGCAGGGGTACTAGTTTGCACGAGCAGTACTTC

clone size: .
J gene: TRBJ2-1
D gene: .
V gene: TRBV5-4
CDR3 protein: CASSLGLGLYNEQFF
CDR3 DNA: TGTGCCAGCAGCTTGGGGCTTGGGCTCTACAATGAGCAGTTCTTC